This T cell receptor beta chain was recorded in a study of Tregs in tolerant kidney transplant recipients. General study points: Validation in larger populations is needed because few patients were studied.

The CDR3 has 13 residues. V lost 4 bases to trimming and J lost 2 bases, with 10 bases between them. Germline assignment: CDR1 SGHRS and CDR2 YFSETQ. The table lists this clone with a count of one. The antigen is undetermined. Unstimulated Tregs (CD4+CD25+CD127-) and CD4+CD25- non-Tregs were sorted from PBMCs. Generated by immunoSEQ multiplex PCR, the TCRdb table keeps only in-frame clones and is missing some. The repertoire holds roughly 18,000 clones, with 82% as singletons. The clonotype was recovered from a human donor in good health. The sample comprised Tregs from blood. This rearrangement joins TRBV5-1 to TRBJ2-7; a possible D gene is TRBD1 (6 bases). The DNA of the CDR3 is TGCGCCAGCAGCCCCAAGGGGGCCTACGAGCAGTACTTC. This translates into CASSPKGAYEQYF. The variable domain in full, completed from reference TRBV5-1 and TRBJ2-7, reads KAGVTQTPRYLIKTRGQQVTLSCSPISGHRSVSWYQQTPGQGLQFLFEYFSETQRNKGNFPGRFSGRQFSNSRSEMNVSTLELGDSALYLCASSPKGAYEQYFGPGTRLTVT.